The present TCR beta chain was sequenced within a study of radiotherapy plus CTLA-4 blockade in lung cancer. Whole-study context: Objective responses were seen in 18% of patients, disease control in around 30%.

Germline trimming cut 7 bases from V and 2 bases from J; bases unmatched to any gene: 10. The CDR3 covers 15 residues. CDR1 is LNHDA, CDR2 SQIVND, per germline (reference sequence). Some clones are missing from TCRdb's copy, which holds only in-frame ones; the method was immunoSEQ multiplex PCR. The sample carries 90,000 to 100,000 clones, roughly 79% recorded once. Overall study findings and caveats: Increased serum interferon-beta after radiation also reportedly predicted response strongly. Blood saw expansion of tumor-derived TCR clones after radiotherapy plus ipilimumab.

This clone has a handful of counts. Its antigen remains unknown. This chain connects TRBV19 to TRBJ1-2; 7 positions match TRBD1. The input for sequencing was peripheral blood, taken from a patient treated with radiotherapy plus ipilimumab. This TCR was sampled from a human donor with non-small cell lung cancer who had a partial response to radiotherapy plus ipilimumab. Some clones in this sample may be carry-over from other donors' samples. The DNA for the CDR3 is TGTGCCAGTACCCGAGGTGGACAGGACAACTATGGCTACACCTTC. Its translation is CASTRGGQDNYGYTF.